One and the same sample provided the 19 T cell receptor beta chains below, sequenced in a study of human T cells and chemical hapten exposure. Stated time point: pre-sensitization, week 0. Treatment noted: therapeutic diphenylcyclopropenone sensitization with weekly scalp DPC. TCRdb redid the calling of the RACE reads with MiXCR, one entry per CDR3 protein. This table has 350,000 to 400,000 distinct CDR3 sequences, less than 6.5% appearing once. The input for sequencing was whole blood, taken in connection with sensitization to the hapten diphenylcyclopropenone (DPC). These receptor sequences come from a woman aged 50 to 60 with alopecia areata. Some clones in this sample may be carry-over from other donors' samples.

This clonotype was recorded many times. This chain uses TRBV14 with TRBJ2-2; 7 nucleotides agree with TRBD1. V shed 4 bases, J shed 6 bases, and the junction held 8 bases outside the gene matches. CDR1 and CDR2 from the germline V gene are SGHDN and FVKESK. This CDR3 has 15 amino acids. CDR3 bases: TGTGCCAGCAGCCTGACAGGGTTGGTAGCCGGGGAGCTGTTTTTT. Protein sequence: CASSLTGLVAGELFF.

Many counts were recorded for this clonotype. In nucleotides, the CDR3 is TGCAGTGCCACAGACAGTGGCGGGGCCAACGTCCTGACTTTC. It is translated as CSATDSGGANVLTF. The J gene is TRBJ2-6, the V gene TRBV20-1, with D maybe TRBD1 (5 bases). This CDR3 spans 14 amino acids. The germline CDR1 and CDR2 sequences are DFQATT and SNEGSKA (reference sequence). V gave up 6 bases and J gave up 4 bases, with 13 bases separating them.

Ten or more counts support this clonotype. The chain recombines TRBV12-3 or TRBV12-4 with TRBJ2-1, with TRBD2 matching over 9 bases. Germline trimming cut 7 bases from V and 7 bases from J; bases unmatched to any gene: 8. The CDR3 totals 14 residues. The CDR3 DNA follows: TGTGCCAGCACCCTCGGACTAGCGAAAAATGAGCAGTTCTTC. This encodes CASTLGLAKNEQFF.

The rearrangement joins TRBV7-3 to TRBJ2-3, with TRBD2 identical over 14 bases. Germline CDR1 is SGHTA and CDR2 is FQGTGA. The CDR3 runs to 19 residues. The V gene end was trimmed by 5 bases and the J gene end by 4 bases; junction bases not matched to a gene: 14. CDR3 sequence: CASSHYRTSGGSEADTQYF. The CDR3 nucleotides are TGTGCCAGCAGCCATTATCGGACTAGCGGGGGGTCTGAAGCAGATACGCAGTATTTT. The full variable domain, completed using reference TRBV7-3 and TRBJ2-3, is GAGVSQTPSNKVTEKGKYVELRCDPISGHTALYWYRQSLGQGPEFLIYFQGTGAADDSGLPNDRFFAVRPEGSVSTLKIQRTERGDSAVYLCASSHYRTSGGSEADTQYFGPGTRLTVL.

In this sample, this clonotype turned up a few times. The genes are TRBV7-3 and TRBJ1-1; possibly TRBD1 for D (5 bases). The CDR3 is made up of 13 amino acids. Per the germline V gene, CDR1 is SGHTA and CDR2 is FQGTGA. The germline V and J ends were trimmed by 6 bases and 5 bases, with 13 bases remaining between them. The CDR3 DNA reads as TGTGCCAGCAGGACTAGGGAGGGGACTGAAGCTTTCTTT. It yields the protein CASRTREGTEAFF.

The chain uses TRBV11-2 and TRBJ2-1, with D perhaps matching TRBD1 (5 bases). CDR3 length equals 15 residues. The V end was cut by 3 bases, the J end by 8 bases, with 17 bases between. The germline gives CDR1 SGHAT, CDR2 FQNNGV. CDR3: CASSFIGGLGHEQFF. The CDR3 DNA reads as TGTGCCAGCAGCTTTATAGGCGGTTTGGGGCATGAGCAGTTCTTC.

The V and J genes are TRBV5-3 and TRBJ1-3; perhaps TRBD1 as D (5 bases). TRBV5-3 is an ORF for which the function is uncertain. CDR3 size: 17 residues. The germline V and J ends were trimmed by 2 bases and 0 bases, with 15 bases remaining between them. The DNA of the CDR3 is TGTGCCAGAAGCTTCTGCGACAGTCACGTCTCTGGAAACACCATATATTTT. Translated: CARSFCDSHVSGNTIYF.

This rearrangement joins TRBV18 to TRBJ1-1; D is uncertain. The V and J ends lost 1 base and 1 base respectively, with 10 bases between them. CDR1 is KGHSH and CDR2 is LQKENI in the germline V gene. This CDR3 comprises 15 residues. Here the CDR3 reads CASSPRRSQNTEAFF. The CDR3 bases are TGTGCCAGCTCACCACGGAGGAGTCAGAACACTGAAGCTTTCTTT.

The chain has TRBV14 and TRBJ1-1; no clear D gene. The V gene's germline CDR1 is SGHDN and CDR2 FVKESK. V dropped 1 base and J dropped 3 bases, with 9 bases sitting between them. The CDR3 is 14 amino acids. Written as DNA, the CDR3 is TGTGCCAGCAGCCAAGTCGGGTCTCACACTGAAGCTTTCTTT. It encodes CASSQVGSHTEAFF. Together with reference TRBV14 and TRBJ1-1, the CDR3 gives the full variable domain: EAGVTQFPSHSVIEKGQTVTLRCDPISGHDNLYWYRRVMGKEIKFLLHFVKESKQDESGMPNNRFLAERTGGTYSTLKVQPAELEDSGVYFCASSQVGSHTEAFFGQGTRLTVV.

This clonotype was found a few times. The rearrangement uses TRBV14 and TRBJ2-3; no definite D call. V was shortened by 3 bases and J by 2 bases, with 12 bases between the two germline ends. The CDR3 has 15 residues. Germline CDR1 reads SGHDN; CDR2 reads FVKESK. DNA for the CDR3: TGTGCCAGCAGCCACAACCGTTTTCCCACAGATACGCAGTATTTT. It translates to CASSHNRFPTDTQYF.

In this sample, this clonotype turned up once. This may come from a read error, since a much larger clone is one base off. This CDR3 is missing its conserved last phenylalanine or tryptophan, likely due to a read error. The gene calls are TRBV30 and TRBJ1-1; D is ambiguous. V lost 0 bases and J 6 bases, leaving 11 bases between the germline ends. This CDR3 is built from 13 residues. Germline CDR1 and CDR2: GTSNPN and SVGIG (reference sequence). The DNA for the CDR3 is TGTGCCTGGAGTGTATGGGGAAACGCTGAAGCTTTCTTA. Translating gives CAWSVWGNAEAFL.

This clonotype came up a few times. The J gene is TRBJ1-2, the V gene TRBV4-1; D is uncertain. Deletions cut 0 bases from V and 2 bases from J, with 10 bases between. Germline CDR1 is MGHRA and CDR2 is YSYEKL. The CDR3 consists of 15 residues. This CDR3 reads CASSQDLEGNYGYTF. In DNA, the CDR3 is TGCGCCAGCAGCCAAGATCTGGAAGGGAACTATGGCTACACCTTC.

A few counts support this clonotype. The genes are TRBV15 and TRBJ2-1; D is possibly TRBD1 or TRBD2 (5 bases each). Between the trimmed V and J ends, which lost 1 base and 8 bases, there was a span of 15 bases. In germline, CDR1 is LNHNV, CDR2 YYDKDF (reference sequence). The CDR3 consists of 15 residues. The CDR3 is CATSRGSRGDDEQFF. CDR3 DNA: TGTGCCACCAGCAGAGGGTCGAGGGGCGACGATGAGCAGTTCTTC.

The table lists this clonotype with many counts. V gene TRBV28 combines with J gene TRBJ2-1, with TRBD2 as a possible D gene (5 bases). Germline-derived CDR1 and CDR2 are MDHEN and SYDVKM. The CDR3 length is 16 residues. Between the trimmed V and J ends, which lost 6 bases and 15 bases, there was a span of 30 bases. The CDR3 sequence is CASSPGGSESKVTGFF. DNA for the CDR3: TGTGCCAGCAGCCCCGGCGGTAGCGAGTCAAAGGTAACGGGGTTCTTC.

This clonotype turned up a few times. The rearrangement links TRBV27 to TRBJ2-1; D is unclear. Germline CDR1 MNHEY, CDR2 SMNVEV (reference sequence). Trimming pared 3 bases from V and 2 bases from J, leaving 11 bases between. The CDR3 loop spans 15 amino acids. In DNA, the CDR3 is TGTGCCAGCAGTTTCGTCTTGTCCCCCTACAATGAGCAGTTCTTC. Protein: CASSFVLSPYNEQFF.

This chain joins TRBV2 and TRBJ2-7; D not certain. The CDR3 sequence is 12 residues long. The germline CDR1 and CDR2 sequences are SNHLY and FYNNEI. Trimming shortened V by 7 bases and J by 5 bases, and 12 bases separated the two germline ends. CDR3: CASKSNSHEQYF. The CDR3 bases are TGTGCCAGCAAAAGTAATTCTCACGAGCAGTACTTC.

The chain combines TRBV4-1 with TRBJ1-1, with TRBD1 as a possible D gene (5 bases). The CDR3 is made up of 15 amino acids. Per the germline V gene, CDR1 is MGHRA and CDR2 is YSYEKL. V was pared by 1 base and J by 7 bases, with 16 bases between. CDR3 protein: CASSQVDRDALEAFF. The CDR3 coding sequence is TGCGCCAGCAGCCAAGTAGATCGGGACGCCCTTGAAGCTTTCTTT.

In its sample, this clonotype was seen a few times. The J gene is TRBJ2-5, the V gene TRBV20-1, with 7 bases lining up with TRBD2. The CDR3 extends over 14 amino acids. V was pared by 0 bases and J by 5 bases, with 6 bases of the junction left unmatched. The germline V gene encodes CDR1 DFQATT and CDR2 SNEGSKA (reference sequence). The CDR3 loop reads CSARDVLGGETQYF. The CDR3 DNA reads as TGCAGTGCTAGAGATGTTCTGGGGGGGGAGACCCAGTACTTC.

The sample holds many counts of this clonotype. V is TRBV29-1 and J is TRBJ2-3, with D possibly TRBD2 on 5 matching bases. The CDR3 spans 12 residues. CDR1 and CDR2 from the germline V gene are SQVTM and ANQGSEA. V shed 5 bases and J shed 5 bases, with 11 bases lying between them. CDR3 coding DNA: TGCAGCGTTCGGACTGGGGAAGATACGCAGTATTTT. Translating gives CSVRTGEDTQYF.